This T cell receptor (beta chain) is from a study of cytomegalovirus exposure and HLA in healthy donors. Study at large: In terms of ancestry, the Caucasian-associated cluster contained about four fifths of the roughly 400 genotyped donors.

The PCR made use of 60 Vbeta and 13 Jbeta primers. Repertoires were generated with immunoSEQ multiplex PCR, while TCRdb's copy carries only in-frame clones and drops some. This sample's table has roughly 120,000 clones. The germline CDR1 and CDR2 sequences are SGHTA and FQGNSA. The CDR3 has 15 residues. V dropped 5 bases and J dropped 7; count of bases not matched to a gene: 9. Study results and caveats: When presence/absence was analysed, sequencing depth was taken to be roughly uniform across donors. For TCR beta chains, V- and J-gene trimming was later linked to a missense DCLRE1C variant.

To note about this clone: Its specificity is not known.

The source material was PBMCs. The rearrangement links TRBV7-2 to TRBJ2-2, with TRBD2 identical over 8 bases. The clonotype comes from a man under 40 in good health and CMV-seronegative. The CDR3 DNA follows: TGTGCCAGCAGCCTGACGCGGGGGGCTGGCGGGGAGCTGTTTTTT. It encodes CASSLTRGAGGELFF.